These 22 T cell receptor beta chains came from one sample sequenced in a study of blood T cell repertoires in COVID-19. Using immunoSEQ multiplex PCR, the repertoire was profiled, and TCRdb retains in-frame clones only, with some absent. This sample yields around 170,000 clones, of which 86% are seen a single time; around 8.6% belongs to the top ten. The sample consisted of peripheral blood. The origin of the receptors is a man aged 50 to 59 with active or convalescent COVID-19.

The CDR3 DNA is TGTGCCACCAGCGACGGACAGACATTGAACGGGGAGCTGTTTTTT. It translates to CATSDGQTLNGELFF. This chain links TRBV15 with TRBJ2-2; maybe TRBD1 (6 bases). The germline V gene encodes CDR1 LNHNV and CDR2 YYDKDF (reference sequence). The V end was cut by 5 bases, the J end by 7 bases, with 17 bases between. CDR3 length equals 15 residues.

This clone has only one observation. This chain links TRBV5-4 with TRBJ2-1, with 7 bases aligning to TRBD1. The germline gives CDR1 SGHNT, CDR2 YYREEE (reference sequence). The junction had 5 bases not matched to a gene; V was cut back by 1 base and J by 4 bases. CDR3 size: 15 residues. The CDR3 reads CASSLSQGEYNEQFF. The CDR3 DNA reads TGTGCCAGCAGCTTGAGCCAGGGGGAATACAATGAGCAGTTCTTC.

The J gene is TRBJ2-5, the V gene TRBV6-5; 8 positions agree with TRBD1. CDR1 and CDR2 (germline): MNHEY, SVGAGI. The V gene end was trimmed by 6 bases and the J gene end by 5 bases; junction bases not matched to a gene: 5. The CDR3 extends over 13 amino acids. The CDR3 sequence is CASRTGGQETQYF. The CDR3 DNA is TGTGCCAGCAGAACAGGGGGTCAGGAGACCCAGTACTTC.

V usage is TRBV6-1 and J usage is TRBJ1-4; possibly TRBD1 for D (6 bases). CDR3 length: 15 amino acids. Germline V gene data show CDR1 as MNHNS and CDR2 as SASEGT. Trimming took 3 bases from V and 7 from J, leaving 15 bases between them. Here the CDR3 DNA reads TGTGCCAGCAGTGACCAGGGGTGGGCTGGTGAAAAACTGTTTTTT. Translation: CASSDQGWAGEKLFF.

The chain joins TRBV7-3 to TRBJ1-3; 7 bases map to TRBD1. Per the germline V gene, CDR1 is SGHTA and CDR2 is FQGTGA. The CDR3 runs 16 residues. The V segment lost 5 bases and the J segment 1 base; nucleotides outside the gene matches: 8. The CDR3 bases are TGTGCCAGCAGCCCCTCGTTGGGACAGTCTGGAAACACCATATATTTT. Translation: CASSPSLGQSGNTIYF.

This chain links TRBV7-9 with TRBJ2-3, with 11 bases matching TRBD2. The germline CDR1 and CDR2 sequences are SEHNR and FQNEAQ (reference sequence). After removal of 1 base from V and 4 bases from J, the junction contained 4 bases not matched to a gene. The CDR3 has 16 residues. DNA of the CDR3: TGTGCCAGCAGCTTAGGACATAGCGGGGGGGCAGATACGCAGTATTTT. The encoded protein is CASSLGHSGGADTQYF. Supplemented by reference TRBV7-9 and TRBJ2-3, the full variable domain reads DTGVSQNPRHKITKRGQNVTFRCDPISEHNRLYWYRQTLGQGPEFLTYFQNEAQLEKSRLLSDRFSAERPKGSFSTLEIQRTEQGDSAMYLCASSLGHSGGADTQYFGPGTRLTVL.

The chain links TRBV27 to TRBJ1-4, with no clear D. V lost 5 bases, J lost 14 bases, and 9 bases lay in between. Germline V gene lookup returns CDR1 MNHEY and CDR2 SMNVEV (reference sequence). CDR3 length: 10 amino acids. This CDR3 reads CASSLLGLFF. The CDR3 nucleotides are TGTGCCAGCAGTCTCCTAGGTCTGTTTTTT.

This clone appeared a few times. The chain links TRBV19 to TRBJ2-2; TRBD1 aligns across 8 bases. Trimming removed 7 bases from V and 1 base from J; junction bases left unmatched: 5. Germline CDR1 is LNHDA and CDR2 is SQIVND (reference sequence). The CDR3 consists of 15 residues. As DNA, the CDR3 is TGTGCCAGTAACCCGGGACAGGAGAACACCGGGGAGCTGTTTTTT. As protein: CASNPGQENTGELFF.

The V gene is TRBV9, the J gene TRBJ2-1; TRBD2 agrees at 8 bases. CDR3 size: 15 residues. CDR1 is SGDLS, CDR2 YYNGEE, per germline. The ends lost 8 bases at V and 0 bases at J; junction bases unmatched: 7. In nucleotides, the CDR3 is TGTGCCAGTGGGGGAGCGGGAGACTCCTACAATGAGCAGTTCTTC. Its translation is CASGGAGDSYNEQFF.

The DNA of the CDR3 is TGTGCCAGCAGGCCGGGACAGGGGGCGAACTATGGCTACACCTTC. Amino acid sequence: CASRPGQGANYGYTF. The V call is TRBV2, the J call TRBJ1-2; TRBD1 aligns across 12 bases. V lost 6 bases to trimming and J lost 2 bases; unmatched junction nucleotides: 4. The germline CDR1 and CDR2 sequences are SNHLY and FYNNEI. CDR3 length: 15 amino acids.

In this sample, this clone turned up a few times. The chain combines TRBV27 with TRBJ1-1; D is unclear. CDR1 and CDR2 (germline): MNHEY, SMNVEV (reference sequence). There are 17 residues in the CDR3. Trimming removed 2 bases from V and 5 bases from J, with 21 bases in between. CDR3 protein: CASSLKGAGRRRTEAFF. For the CDR3, the DNA is TGTGCCAGCAGTTTAAAGGGAGCCGGGAGAAGGAGGACTGAAGCTTTCTTT.

The chain uses TRBV3-1 (or the pseudogene TRBV3-2) and TRBJ2-1, with TRBD2 matching over 8 bases. The germline CDR1 and CDR2 sequences are LGHDT and YNNKEL (reference sequence). This CDR3 region has 18 residues. J lost 0 bases, V lost 0 bases, and 7 bases had no gene match. The CDR3 region has the DNA TGTGCCAGCAGCCAAGATGTGGGGACTAGTGGCTCCTACAATGAGCAGTTCTTC. Protein sequence: CASSQDVGTSGSYNEQFF.

The chain joins TRBV3-1 (or the pseudogene TRBV3-2) to TRBJ2-5; D might be TRBD1 (5 bases). The CDR3 length is 14 residues. CDR1 LGHDT and CDR2 YNNKEL come from the germline V gene (reference sequence). The V gene lost 0 bases and the J gene lost 0 bases, with 5 bases spanning the gap. The CDR3 loop reads CASSQETDQETQYF. DNA for the CDR3: TGTGCCAGCAGCCAAGAGACAGACCAAGAGACCCAGTACTTC.

This clone has only a few counts. This chain links TRBV18 with TRBJ1-5, with TRBD1 identical over 7 bases. With V trimmed by 9 bases and J by 1 base, 3 bases remained unmatched. In germline, CDR1 is KGHSH, CDR2 LQKENI. The CDR3 length is 13 residues. The CDR3 here is CASQQGSNQPQHF. The CDR3 DNA reads TGTGCCAGTCAACAGGGGAGCAATCAGCCCCAGCATTTT.

This clone was found once. The genes are TRBV27 and TRBJ2-1, with D hard to call. Germline V gives CDR1 MNHEY, CDR2 SMNVEV (reference sequence). V lost 5 bases and J lost 10, with 3 bases in between. This CDR3 has 9 residues. CDR3 region: CASSREQFF. CDR3 DNA sequence: TGTGCCAGCAGTCGGGAGCAGTTCTTC.

This clone was seen only a few times. The chain links TRBV5-1 to TRBJ2-3; 9 nucleotides line up with TRBD1. The CDR3 spans 16 residues. Germline assignment: CDR1 SGHRS and CDR2 YFSETQ. The V and J ends lost 4 bases and 0 bases, in that order; junction bases with no gene match: 6. The CDR3 reads CASSTGTGPSTDTQYF. In DNA, the CDR3 is TGCGCCAGCAGCACCGGGACAGGGCCCAGCACAGATACGCAGTATTTT.

The chain joins TRBV30 to TRBJ2-3; the D is unclear. V was shortened by 5 bases and J by 6 bases, with 9 bases between the two germline ends. This CDR3 spans 11 amino acids. Germline values: CDR1 GTSNPN, CDR2 SVGIG (reference sequence). The CDR3, as DNA: TGTGCCTGGGCAACTCGGGATACGCAGTATTTT. The encoded protein is CAWATRDTQYF.

The chain links TRBV30 to TRBJ1-1, with D possibly TRBD1 on 5 matching bases. Germline CDR1 GTSNPN, CDR2 SVGIG (reference sequence). The CDR3 extends over 14 amino acids. V shed 3 bases and J shed 1 base, with 12 bases lying between them. The CDR3: CAWRPGLSNTEAFF. CDR3 sequence (DNA): TGTGCCTGGAGACCGGGACTATCGAACACTGAAGCTTTCTTT.

This chain uses TRBV5-1 with TRBJ1-1, with D hard to call. Trimming left V 1 base short and J 2 bases short, with 9 bases between. The CDR3 has 14 residues. Germline values: CDR1 SGHRS, CDR2 YFSETQ. The CDR3 sequence: CASSLTVLNTEAFF. The CDR3 DNA sequence: TGCGCCAGCAGCTTGACAGTGTTAAACACTGAAGCTTTCTTT.

The chain has TRBV6-2 or TRBV6-3 and TRBJ2-5; perhaps TRBD2 as D (5 bases). CDR3 length: 15 residues. The germline CDR1 and CDR2 sequences are MNHEY and SVGEGT. Trimming stripped 2 bases from V and 5 bases from J, with 15 bases between. The CDR3: CASSYHSRGTETQYF. The CDR3 DNA sequence: TGTGCCAGCAGTTACCATTCACGGGGAACGGAGACCCAGTACTTC.

The chain combines TRBV7-2 with TRBJ2-2, with 9 bases identical to TRBD2. CDR3 length equals 15 residues. The V gene end was trimmed by 4 bases and the J gene end by 3 bases; junction bases not matched to a gene: 3. Germline V gene sequence: CDR1 SGHTA, CDR2 FQGNSA. The CDR3 reads CASSYIAGDTGELFF. The CDR3 bases are TGTGCCAGCAGCTACATAGCGGGAGACACCGGGGAGCTGTTTTTT.

The chain is built from TRBV7-2 and TRBJ2-3; a weak D match, TRBD1 (6 bases). Per germline, CDR1 SGHTA and CDR2 FQGNSA. The CDR3 is made up of 13 amino acids. V was clipped by 5 bases and J by 6 bases, with 12 bases between them. CDR3 bases: TGTGCCAGCAGCGTCCTGAGGGGGGATACGCAGTATTTT. Amino acids: CASSVLRGDTQYF.